The 26 T cell receptor beta chains reported below all come from one sample, sequenced in a study of blood T cell repertoires in COVID-19. Clones were read by immunoSEQ multiplex PCR, and TCRdb kept only the in-frame ones, dropping some. The table includes approximately 180,000 clones, 80% to 90% detected once. The sequencing sample was made of peripheral blood. The source is a man aged 55 to 70 with acute or convalescent COVID-19.

This rearrangement joins TRBV3-1 (or the pseudogene TRBV3-2) to TRBJ2-3; no definite D call. The germline V and J ends were trimmed by 0 bases and 12 bases, with 13 bases remaining between them. CDR1 is LGHDT, CDR2 YNNKEL, per germline (reference sequence). CDR3 length: 13 residues. CDR3 coding DNA: TGTGCCAGCAGCCAAGATTTTTCGACATTACAGTATTTT. This sequence encodes CASSQDFSTLQYF.

V and J are TRBV19 and TRBJ1-5; D is unresolved. Germline V gene lookup returns CDR1 LNHDA and CDR2 SQIVND (reference sequence). The CDR3 contains 15 residues. Trimming took 7 bases from V and 0 from J, leaving 13 bases between them. CDR3 loop: CASTRGAYSNQPQHF. In DNA form, the CDR3 reads TGTGCCAGTACCCGGGGAGCTTATAGCAATCAGCCCCAGCATTTT.

This rearrangement joins TRBV7-2 to TRBJ2-2, with a weak D call TRBD1 (7 bases). Trimming removed 1 base from V and 13 bases from J, with 13 bases in between. CDR1 is SGHTA and CDR2 is FQGNSA in the germline V gene. The CDR3 runs 13 residues. CDR3 sequence (DNA): TGTGCCAGCAGCTTAGTGGACTACAGGGGGCTGTTTTTT. This sequence encodes CASSLVDYRGLFF. The complete variable domain, with remaining parts taken from reference TRBV7-2 and TRBJ2-2, reads GAGVSQSPSNKVTEKGKDVELRCDPISGHTALYWYRQSLGQGLEFLIYFQGNSAPDKSGLPSDRFSAERTGGSVSTLTIQRTQQEDSAVYLCASSLVDYRGLFFGEGSRLTVL.

The V call is TRBV4-3, the J call TRBJ2-5, with a tentative D call TRBD2 (7 bases). The V and J ends lost 3 bases and 4 bases respectively, with 15 bases between them. The CDR3 is made up of 15 amino acids. The germline gives CDR1 LGHNA, CDR2 YSLEER. The CDR3 coding sequence is TGCGCCAGCAGCCAGCCGCCGGGGGGCGGAGAGACCCAGTACTTC. It codes for CASSQPPGGGETQYF.

This clone has only a few counts. Here the CDR3 reads CASTTGHAQPQHF. In nucleotides, the CDR3 is TGTGCCAGCACCACAGGCCACGCGCAGCCCCAGCATTTT. The chain combines TRBV6-5 with TRBJ1-5; a weak D match, TRBD1 (5 bases). Germline CDR1 is MNHEY and CDR2 is SVGAGI. V was trimmed by 7 bases and J by 7 bases, leaving 14 bases between them. This CDR3 has 13 amino acids.

V is TRBV15 and J is TRBJ1-1, with 8 bases lining up with TRBD1. V lost 3 bases to trimming and J lost 1 base; unmatched junction nucleotides: 1. Germline CDR1 reads LNHNV; CDR2 reads YYDKDF (reference sequence). The CDR3 extends over 14 amino acids. CDR3 amino acids: CATSRDRANTEAFF. The CDR3 DNA sequence: TGTGCCACCAGCAGGGACAGGGCGAACACTGAAGCTTTCTTT.

This clone was seen only once. The V gene is TRBV5-6, the J gene TRBJ2-1; 7 positions agree with TRBD2. The CDR3 runs to 16 residues. V lost 4 bases and J lost 8; bases outside the gene matches: 15. CDR1 is SGHDT and CDR2 is YYEEEE in the germline V gene. CDR3 in amino acids: CASSPLWATRGDEQFF. For the CDR3, the DNA is TGTGCCAGCAGCCCCTTGTGGGCTACCCGGGGGGATGAGCAGTTCTTC.

The rearrangement links TRBV7-2 to TRBJ2-5, with 11 bases aligning to TRBD2. This CDR3 region has 15 residues. After removal of 3 bases from V and 1 base from J, the junction contained 1 base not matched to a gene. Germline CDR1 reads SGHTA; CDR2 reads FQGNSA. The CDR3 nucleotides are TGTGCCAGCAGCTTTAGCGGGAGGGCCCAAGAGACCCAGTACTTC. Its translation: CASSFSGRAQETQYF.

The chain employs TRBV27 and TRBJ2-5; a weak D match, TRBD1 (5 bases). V lost 11 bases, J lost 1 base, and 17 bases lay in between. Germline lookup yields CDR1 MNHEY and CDR2 SMNVEV (reference sequence). The CDR3 extends over 14 amino acids. CDR3 DNA: TGTGCCTCCCGCGCAGGGTCCCGCCAAGAGACCCAGTACTTC. Amino acids: CASRAGSRQETQYF.

The rearrangement links TRBV5-4 to TRBJ2-3; 8 bases match TRBD2. Germline CDR1 SGHNT, CDR2 YYREEE (reference sequence). This CDR3 has 15 residues. J was trimmed by 5 bases and V by 6 bases; bases with no gene match: 11. The CDR3 protein is CASTRGSGSEDTQYF. In DNA form, the CDR3 reads TGTGCCAGCACGAGGGGGAGCGGGAGTGAAGATACGCAGTATTTT.

This rearrangement joins TRBV11-2 to TRBJ2-7; TRBD1 agrees at 7 bases. After removal of 1 base from V and 6 bases from J, the junction contained 9 bases not matched to a gene. The CDR3 is 15 residues long. Germline V CDR1 and CDR2: SGHAT, FQNNGV. CDR3 sequence reads: CASSLASQGFREQYF. The CDR3 coding sequence is TGTGCCAGCAGCTTAGCGTCACAGGGGTTTCGCGAGCAGTACTTC.

V and J are TRBV4-1 and TRBJ2-1, with TRBD2 matching over 11 bases. This CDR3 region has 14 residues. The junction had 6 bases not matched to a gene; V was cut back by 4 bases and J by 10 bases. CDR1 and CDR2 (germline): MGHRA, YSYEKL. The CDR3 spells CASSLLAGVAEQFF. CDR3 nucleotides: TGCGCCAGCAGCCTACTAGCGGGAGTAGCGGAGCAGTTCTTC.

The V and J genes are TRBV4-1 and TRBJ2-7, with TRBD2 matching 9 bases. This CDR3 comprises 16 residues. Germline values: CDR1 MGHRA, CDR2 YSYEKL. V trimming: 3 bases; J trimming: 0 bases; junction bases outside the gene matches: 6. The CDR3 here is CASSHSSAGGSYEQYF. CDR3 bases: TGCGCCAGCAGCCATTCGTCAGCGGGAGGCTCCTACGAGCAGTACTTC.

The sample holds one count of this clone. This rearrangement joins TRBV3-1 (or the pseudogene TRBV3-2) to TRBJ2-2, with 9 bases that match TRBD1. Trimming took 6 bases from V and 3 from J; bases not matched to a gene: 5. Germline V gene lookup returns CDR1 LGHDT and CDR2 YNNKEL (reference sequence). The CDR3 sequence is 15 residues long. CDR3 in amino acids: CASRGGQGYTGELFF. The CDR3 DNA follows: TGTGCCAGCAGGGGCGGACAGGGGTACACCGGGGAGCTGTTTTTT.

This chain joins TRBV7-9 and TRBJ1-1; D gene uncertain. V shed 3 bases and J shed 1 base, with 6 bases lying between them. Germline V gives CDR1 SEHNR, CDR2 FQNEAQ (reference sequence). The CDR3 sequence is 13 residues long. Here the CDR3 reads CASSFSGNTEAFF. CDR3 bases: TGTGCCAGCAGCTTTTCGGGGAACACTGAAGCTTTCTTT.

The rearrangement uses TRBV5-1 and TRBJ1-2, with D hard to call. V was trimmed by 2 bases and J by 0 bases, leaving 8 bases between them. This CDR3 has 14 amino acids. Looked up from germline, CDR1 is SGHRS and CDR2 is YFSETQ. Here the CDR3 reads CASSLASSNYGYTF. Written as DNA, the CDR3 is TGCGCCAGCAGCTTAGCAAGCTCTAACTATGGCTACACCTTC.

The gene calls are TRBV7-9 and TRBJ1-2, with TRBD1 identical over 9 bases. There are 15 residues in the CDR3. Trimming cost V 4 bases and J 7 bases; bases outside gene matches: 10. Germline values: CDR1 SEHNR, CDR2 FQNEAQ (reference sequence). The CDR3 sequence is CASSSTLGTGSGYTF. The DNA for the CDR3 is TGTGCCAGCAGCTCAACCCTCGGGACAGGGTCTGGCTACACCTTC.

This clone showed up just a few times. One end of the junction varies from germline; a read error may be responsible. V and J are TRBV4-3 and TRBJ2-3; D unresolved. CDR1 is LGHNA, CDR2 YSLEER, per germline. The CDR3 contains 15 residues. The CDR3 spells CASSQGGSSRDTQYF. The CDR3 region has the DNA TGCGCCAGCAGCCAAGGAGGAAGTAGCAGAGATACGCAGTATTTT.

This clone appeared a single time. CDR3 protein: CASSPSLQLLNTEAFF. The CDR3, as DNA: TGTGCCAGCAGCCCCTCCCTACAGCTACTGAACACTGAAGCTTTCTTT. The V call is TRBV4-2, the J call TRBJ1-1, with D uncertain. The CDR3 length is 16 residues. V dropped 4 bases and J dropped 0 bases, with 15 bases sitting between them. The germline V gene encodes CDR1 LGHNA and CDR2 YNFKEQ.

The J gene is TRBJ2-2, the V gene TRBV6-1, with D unresolved. Germline V gene lookup returns CDR1 MNHNS and CDR2 SASEGT. The CDR3 runs to 14 residues. The V end lost 2 bases, the J end lost 0 bases, and 4 bases lay between the germline ends. The CDR3 DNA follows: TGTGCCAGCAGTGAACAGACGAACACCGGGGAGCTGTTTTTT. Its translation: CASSEQTNTGELFF.

The rearrangement links TRBV27 to TRBJ1-1, with D maybe TRBD1 (6 bases). Germline lookup yields CDR1 MNHEY and CDR2 SMNVEV (reference sequence). The ends were cut back, 10 bases at V and 0 bases at J, with 21 bases in the middle. CDR3 length: 16 amino acids. The CDR3 loop is CATRPPRGALNTEAFF. The CDR3 DNA sequence: TGTGCCACCCGCCCCCCCAGGGGCGCTTTGAACACTGAAGCTTTCTTT.

V gene TRBV5-1 combines with J gene TRBJ2-1, with D possibly TRBD2 on 5 matching bases. Per the germline V gene, CDR1 is SGHRS and CDR2 is YFSETQ. The V end was cut by 3 bases, the J end by 2 bases, with 12 bases between. The CDR3 sequence is 15 residues long. The CDR3: CASSSGGTTYNEQFF. CDR3 DNA sequence: TGCGCCAGCAGCTCCGGAGGCACCACCTACAATGAGCAGTTCTTC.

V is TRBV5-5 and J is TRBJ2-3; a possible D gene is TRBD2 (5 bases). V lost 2 bases and J 5 bases, leaving 12 bases between the germline ends. CDR1 and CDR2 (germline): SGHKS, YYEKEE (reference sequence). This CDR3 contains 14 residues. This chain's CDR3 is CASSFQWAGDTQYF. CDR3 DNA sequence: TGTGCCAGCAGCTTTCAGTGGGCGGGAGATACGCAGTATTTT.

The chain links TRBV18 to TRBJ1-3, with 7 bases matching TRBD1. Trimming cost V 4 bases and J 4 bases; bases outside gene matches: 7. The germline gives CDR1 KGHSH, CDR2 LQKENI. This CDR3 region has 15 residues. The CDR3 DNA is TGTGCCAGCTCACTCACAGGGGACTTAGGAAACACCATATATTTT. Protein product: CASSLTGDLGNTIYF.

The rearrangement links TRBV13 to TRBJ2-7, with 9 bases fitting TRBD2. Germline V CDR1 and CDR2: PRHDT, FYEKMQ (reference sequence). Trimming at V came to 7 bases and at J to 2 bases, leaving 6 bases not matched to a gene. The CDR3 is 14 residues long. The CDR3 reads CASNQREAPYEQYF. CDR3 bases: TGTGCCAGCAACCAGCGGGAGGCCCCCTACGAGCAGTACTTC.

This rearrangement joins TRBV21-1 to TRBJ2-7; the table's TRBD1 call for D was not verified on the DNA. TRBV21-1 is recorded as a pseudogene. The CDR3 consists of 11 residues. CDR3 sequence reads: CASSAQDEQYF. CDR3 coding DNA: TGTGCCAGCAGCGCTCAGGACGAGCAGTACTTC.